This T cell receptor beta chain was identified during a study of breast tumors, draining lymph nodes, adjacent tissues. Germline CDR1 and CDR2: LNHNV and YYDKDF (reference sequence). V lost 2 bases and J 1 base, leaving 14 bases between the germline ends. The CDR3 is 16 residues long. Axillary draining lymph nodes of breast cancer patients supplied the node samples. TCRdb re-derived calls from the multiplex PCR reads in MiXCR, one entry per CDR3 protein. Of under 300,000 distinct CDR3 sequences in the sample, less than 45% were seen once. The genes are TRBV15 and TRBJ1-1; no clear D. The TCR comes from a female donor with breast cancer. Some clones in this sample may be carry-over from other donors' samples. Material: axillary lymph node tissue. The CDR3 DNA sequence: TGTGCCACCAGCAGACCTCCTGGGTATGGGAACACTGAAGCTTTCTTT. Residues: CATSRPPGYGNTEAFF.